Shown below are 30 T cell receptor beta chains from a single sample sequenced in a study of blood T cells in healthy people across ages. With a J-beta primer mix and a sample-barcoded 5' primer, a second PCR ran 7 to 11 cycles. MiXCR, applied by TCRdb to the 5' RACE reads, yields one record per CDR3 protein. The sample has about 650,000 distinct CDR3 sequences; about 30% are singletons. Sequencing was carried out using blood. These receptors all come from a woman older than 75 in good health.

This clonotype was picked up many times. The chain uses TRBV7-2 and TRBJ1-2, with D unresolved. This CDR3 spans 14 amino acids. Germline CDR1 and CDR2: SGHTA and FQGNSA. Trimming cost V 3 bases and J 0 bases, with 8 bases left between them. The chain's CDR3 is CASSFGPSNYGYTF. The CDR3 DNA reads TGTGCCAGCAGCTTCGGGCCATCTAACTATGGCTACACCTTC.

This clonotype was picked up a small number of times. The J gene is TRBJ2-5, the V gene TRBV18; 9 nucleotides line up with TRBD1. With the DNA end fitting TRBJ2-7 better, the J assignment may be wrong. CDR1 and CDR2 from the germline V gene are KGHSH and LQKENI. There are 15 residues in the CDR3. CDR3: CASSAEDRGQSEQYF. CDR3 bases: TGTGCCAGCTCCGCCGAGGACAGGGGACAGTCCGAGCAGTACTTC.

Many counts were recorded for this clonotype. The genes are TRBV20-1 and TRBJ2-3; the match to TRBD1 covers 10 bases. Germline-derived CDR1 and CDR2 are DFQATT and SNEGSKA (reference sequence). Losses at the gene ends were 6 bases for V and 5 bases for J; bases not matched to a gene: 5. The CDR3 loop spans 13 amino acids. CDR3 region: CSASTGGKDTQYF. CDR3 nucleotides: TGCAGTGCCTCGACAGGGGGCAAAGATACGCAGTATTTT.

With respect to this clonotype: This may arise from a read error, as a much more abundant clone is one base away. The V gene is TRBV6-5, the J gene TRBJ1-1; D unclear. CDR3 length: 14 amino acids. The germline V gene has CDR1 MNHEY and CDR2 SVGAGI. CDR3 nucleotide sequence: TGTGCCGGCAGTTCCTCACTCCGGGAGGTAGAAGCTTTCTTT. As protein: CAGSSSLREVEAFF.

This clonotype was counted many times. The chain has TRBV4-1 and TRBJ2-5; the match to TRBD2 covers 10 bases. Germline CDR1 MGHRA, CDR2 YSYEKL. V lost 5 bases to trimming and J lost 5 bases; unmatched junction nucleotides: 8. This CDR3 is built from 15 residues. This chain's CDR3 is CASSYTGTSVETQYF. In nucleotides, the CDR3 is TGCGCCAGCAGCTACACCGGGACTAGCGTTGAGACCCAGTACTTC.

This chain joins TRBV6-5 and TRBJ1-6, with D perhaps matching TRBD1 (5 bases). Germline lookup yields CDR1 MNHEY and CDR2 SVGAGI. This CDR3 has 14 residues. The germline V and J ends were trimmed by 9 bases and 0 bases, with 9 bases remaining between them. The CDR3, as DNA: TGTGCCAGTAAGGGGAACTCCTATAATTCACCCCTCCACTTT. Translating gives CASKGNSYNSPLHF.

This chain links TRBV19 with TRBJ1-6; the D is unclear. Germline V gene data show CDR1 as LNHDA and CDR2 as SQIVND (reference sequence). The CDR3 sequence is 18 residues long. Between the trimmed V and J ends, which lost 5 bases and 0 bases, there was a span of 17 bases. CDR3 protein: CASSPEGTTSSYNSPLHF. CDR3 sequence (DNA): TGTGCCAGTAGTCCCGAAGGTACGACGAGCTCCTATAATTCACCCCTCCACTTT.

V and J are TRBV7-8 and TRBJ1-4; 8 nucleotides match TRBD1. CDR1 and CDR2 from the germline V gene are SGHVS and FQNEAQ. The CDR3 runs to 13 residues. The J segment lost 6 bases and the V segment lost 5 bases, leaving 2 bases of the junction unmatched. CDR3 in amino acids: CASSRQGHEKLFF. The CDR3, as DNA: TGTGCCAGCAGCAGACAGGGGCATGAAAAACTGTTTTTT.

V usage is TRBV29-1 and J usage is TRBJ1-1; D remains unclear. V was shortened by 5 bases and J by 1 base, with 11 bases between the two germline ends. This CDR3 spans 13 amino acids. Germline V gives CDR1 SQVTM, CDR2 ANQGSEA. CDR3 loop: CSVTVSANTEAFF. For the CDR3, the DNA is TGCAGCGTTACCGTAAGCGCGAACACTGAAGCTTTCTTT. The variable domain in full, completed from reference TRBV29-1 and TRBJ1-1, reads SAVISQKPSRDICQRGTSLTIQCQVDSQVTMMFWYRQQPGQSLTLIATANQGSEATYESGFVIDKFPISRPNLTFSTLTVSNMSPEDSSIYLCSVTVSANTEAFFGQGTRLTVV.

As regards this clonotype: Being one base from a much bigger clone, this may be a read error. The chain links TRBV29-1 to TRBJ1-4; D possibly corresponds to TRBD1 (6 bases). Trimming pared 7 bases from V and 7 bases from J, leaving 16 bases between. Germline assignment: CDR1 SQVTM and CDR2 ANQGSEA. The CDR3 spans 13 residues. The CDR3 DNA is TGCAGCGCCGGCGGGGGGGCAAGTGAAAAACTGTTTTTT. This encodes CSAGGGASEKLFF. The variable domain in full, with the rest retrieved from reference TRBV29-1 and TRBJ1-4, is SAVISQKPSRDICQRGTSLTIQCQVDSQVTMMFWYRQQPGQSLTLIATANQGSEATYESGFVIDKFPISRPNLTFSTLTVSNMSPEDSSIYLCSAGGGASEKLFFGSGTQLSVL.

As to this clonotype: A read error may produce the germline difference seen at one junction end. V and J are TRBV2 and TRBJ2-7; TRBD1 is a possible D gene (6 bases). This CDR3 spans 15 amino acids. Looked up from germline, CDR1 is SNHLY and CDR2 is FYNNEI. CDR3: CTSREQGIGGNEQYF. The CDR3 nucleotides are TGTACCAGCAGGGAACAAGGGATAGGGGGAAACGAGCAGTACTTC.

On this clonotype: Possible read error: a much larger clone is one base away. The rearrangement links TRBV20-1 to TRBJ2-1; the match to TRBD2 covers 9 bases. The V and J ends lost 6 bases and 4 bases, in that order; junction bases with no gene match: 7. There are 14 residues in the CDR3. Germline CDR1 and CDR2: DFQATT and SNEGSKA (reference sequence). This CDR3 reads CSAIGLAGYNEQFF. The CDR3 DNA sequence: TGCAGTGCCATAGGGCTAGCGGGATACAATGAGCAGTTCTTC.

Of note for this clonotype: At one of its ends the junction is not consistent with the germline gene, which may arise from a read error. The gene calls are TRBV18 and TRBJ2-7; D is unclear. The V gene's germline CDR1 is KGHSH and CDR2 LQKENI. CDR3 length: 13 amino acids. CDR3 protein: CANSPQTDYGQYF. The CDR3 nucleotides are TGTGCCAACTCCCCTCAGACGGATTACGGGCAGTACTTC.

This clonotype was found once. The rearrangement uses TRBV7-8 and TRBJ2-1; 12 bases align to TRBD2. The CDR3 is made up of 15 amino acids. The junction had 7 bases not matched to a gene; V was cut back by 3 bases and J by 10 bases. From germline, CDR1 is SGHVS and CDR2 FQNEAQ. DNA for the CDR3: TGTGCCAGCAGCTTCGGACTAGCGGGAACGGAAGAGCAGTTCTTC. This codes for CASSFGLAGTEEQFF.

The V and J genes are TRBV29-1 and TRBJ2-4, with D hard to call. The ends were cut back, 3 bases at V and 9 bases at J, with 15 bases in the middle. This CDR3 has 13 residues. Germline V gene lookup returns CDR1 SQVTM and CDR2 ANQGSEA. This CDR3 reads CSVDSETKGIQYF. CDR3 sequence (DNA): TGCAGCGTTGATTCGGAAACAAAGGGCATTCAGTACTTC.

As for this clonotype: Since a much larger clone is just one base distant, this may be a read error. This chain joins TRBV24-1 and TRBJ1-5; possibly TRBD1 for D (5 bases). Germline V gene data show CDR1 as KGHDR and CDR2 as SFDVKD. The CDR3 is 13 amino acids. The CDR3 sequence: CVTSEGGNQPQHF. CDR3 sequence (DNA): TGTGTCACCAGTGAAGGGGGCAATCAGCCCCAGCATTTT.

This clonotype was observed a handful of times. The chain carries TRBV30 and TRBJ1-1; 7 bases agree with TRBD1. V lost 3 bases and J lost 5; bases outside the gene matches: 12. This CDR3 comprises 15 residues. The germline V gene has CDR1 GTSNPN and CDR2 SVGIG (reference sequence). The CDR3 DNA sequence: TGTGCCTGGAGGTCCCTGACAGGGATGGGGACTGAAGCTTTCTTT. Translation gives CAWRSLTGMGTEAFF.

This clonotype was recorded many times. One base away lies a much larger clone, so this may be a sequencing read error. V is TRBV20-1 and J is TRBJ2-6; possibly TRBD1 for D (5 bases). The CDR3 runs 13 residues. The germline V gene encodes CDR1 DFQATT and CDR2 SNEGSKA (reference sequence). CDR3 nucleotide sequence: TGCAGTGCGGGGTCTGCTGGGGCCAACGTCCGGACTTTC. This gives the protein CSAGSAGANVRTF.

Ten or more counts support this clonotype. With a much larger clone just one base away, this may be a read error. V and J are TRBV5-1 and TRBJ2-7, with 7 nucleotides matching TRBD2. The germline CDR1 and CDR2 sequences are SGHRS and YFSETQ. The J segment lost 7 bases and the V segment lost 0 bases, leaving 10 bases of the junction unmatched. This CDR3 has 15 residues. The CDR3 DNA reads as TGCGCCAGCAGCTTGGCAGCGGGGATGGTAAATGAGCAGTACTTC. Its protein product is CASSLAAGMVNEQYF.

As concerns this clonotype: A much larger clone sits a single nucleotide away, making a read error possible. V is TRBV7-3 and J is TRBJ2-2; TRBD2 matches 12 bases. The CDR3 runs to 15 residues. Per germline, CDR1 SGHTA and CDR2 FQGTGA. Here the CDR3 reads CASRLAGANTGERFF. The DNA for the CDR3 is TGTGCCAGCCGACTAGCGGGGGCCAACACCGGGGAGCGGTTTTTT.

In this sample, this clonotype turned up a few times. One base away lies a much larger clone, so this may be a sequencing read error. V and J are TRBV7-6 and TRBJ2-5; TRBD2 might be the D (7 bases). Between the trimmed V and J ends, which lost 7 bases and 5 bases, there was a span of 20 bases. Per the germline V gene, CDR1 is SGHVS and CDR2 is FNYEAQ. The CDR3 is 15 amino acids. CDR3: CASTLRGGAGETQYF. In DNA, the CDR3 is TGTGCCAGCACCCTTCGAGGGGGGGCGGGGGAGACCCAGTACTTC.

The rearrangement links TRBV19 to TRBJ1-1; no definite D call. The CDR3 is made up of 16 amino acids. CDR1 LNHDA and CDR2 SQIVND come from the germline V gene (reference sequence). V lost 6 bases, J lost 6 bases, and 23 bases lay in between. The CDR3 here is CASRSPVNPWQAEAFF. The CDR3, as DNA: TGTGCCAGTAGAAGTCCTGTGAACCCCTGGCAGGCTGAAGCTTTCTTT.

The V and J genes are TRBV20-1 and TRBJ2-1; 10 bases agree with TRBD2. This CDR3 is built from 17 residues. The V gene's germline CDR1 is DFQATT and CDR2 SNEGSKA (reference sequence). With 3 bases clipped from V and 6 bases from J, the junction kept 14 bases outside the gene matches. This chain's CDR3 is CSARASGGAVLANEQFF. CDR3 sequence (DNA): TGCAGTGCTAGGGCCAGCGGGGGGGCAGTTCTAGCCAATGAGCAGTTCTTC.

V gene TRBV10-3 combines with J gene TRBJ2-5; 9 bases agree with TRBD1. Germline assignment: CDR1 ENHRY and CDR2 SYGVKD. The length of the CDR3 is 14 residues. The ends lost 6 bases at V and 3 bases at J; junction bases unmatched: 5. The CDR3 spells CAIRQGAGEETQYF. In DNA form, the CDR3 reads TGTGCCATCAGACAGGGGGCTGGTGAAGAGACCCAGTACTTC.

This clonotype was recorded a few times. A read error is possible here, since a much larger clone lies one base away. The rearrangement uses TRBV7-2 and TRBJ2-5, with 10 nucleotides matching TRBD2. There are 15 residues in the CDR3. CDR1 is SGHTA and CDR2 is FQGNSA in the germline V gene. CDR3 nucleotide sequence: TGTGCCGGCAGCTTTAGCGGGGGGATCCAAGAGACCCAGTACTTC. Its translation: CAGSFSGGIQETQYF.

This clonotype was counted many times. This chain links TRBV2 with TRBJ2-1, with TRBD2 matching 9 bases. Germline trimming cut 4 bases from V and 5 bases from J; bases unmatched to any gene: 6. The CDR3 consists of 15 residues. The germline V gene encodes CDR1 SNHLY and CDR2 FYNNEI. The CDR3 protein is CASSALTSGNNEQFF. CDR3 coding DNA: TGTGCCAGCAGTGCCCTGACTAGCGGCAACAATGAGCAGTTCTTC.

CDR3 in amino acids: CAWAISGPRTGYTF. In DNA, the CDR3 is TGTGCCTGGGCCATTTCGGGCCCCAGGACGGGCTACACCTTC. The rearrangement joins TRBV30 to TRBJ1-2, with no clear D. Germline assignment: CDR1 GTSNPN and CDR2 SVGIG (reference sequence). Trimming pared 5 bases from V and 8 bases from J, leaving 21 bases between. The CDR3 sequence is 14 residues long.

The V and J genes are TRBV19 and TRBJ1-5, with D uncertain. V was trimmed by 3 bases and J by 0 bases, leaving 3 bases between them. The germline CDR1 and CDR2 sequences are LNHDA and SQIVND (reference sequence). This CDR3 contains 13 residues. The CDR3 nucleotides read TGTGCCAGTAGTATGACTAGCAATCAGCCCCAGCATTTT. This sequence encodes CASSMTSNQPQHF.

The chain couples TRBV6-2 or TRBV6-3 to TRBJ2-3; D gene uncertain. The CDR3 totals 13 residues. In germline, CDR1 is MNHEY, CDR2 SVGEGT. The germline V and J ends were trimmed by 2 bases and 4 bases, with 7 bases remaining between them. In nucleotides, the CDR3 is TGTGCCAGCAGTTACACGGATCCAGATACGCAGTATTTT. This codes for CASSYTDPDTQYF.

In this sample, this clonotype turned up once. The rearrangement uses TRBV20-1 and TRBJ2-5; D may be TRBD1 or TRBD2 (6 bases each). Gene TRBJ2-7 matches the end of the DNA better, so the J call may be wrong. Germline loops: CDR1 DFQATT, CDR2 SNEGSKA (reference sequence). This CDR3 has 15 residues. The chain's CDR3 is CSASPPPQGTYEQYF. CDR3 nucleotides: TGCAGTGCTAGTCCCCCGCCCCAGGGGACTTACGAGCAGTACTTC.